This TCR beta chain was observed in a study of T cells after yellow fever vaccination. Broader study findings: Post-booster reappearance was seen for most primary-vaccination clones (96% CD4, roughly 91% CD8). A faster peak, day 5 versus 15, was reached by the weaker secondary response.

V lost 10 bases and J lost 7, with 23 bases in between. The CDR3 runs 15 residues. A note on this clonotype: The target antigen is unknown.

Using its own MiXCR run on the 5' RACE reads, TCRdb lists one record per CDR3 protein. In the table there are roughly 500,000 distinct CDR3 sequences, under 25% of which are singletons. The sequence was collected from a young man who received the YFV17D yellow fever vaccine. The material was PBMCs, obtained 15 days after the yellow fever booster vaccination. V usage is TRBV12-3 or TRBV12-4 and J usage is TRBJ1-5; possibly TRBD1 for D (6 bases). The CDR3 loop reads CATSRGGTSRQPQHF. In DNA form, the CDR3 reads TGTGCCACCTCCCGGGGAGGGACATCGCGACAGCCCCAGCATTTT.